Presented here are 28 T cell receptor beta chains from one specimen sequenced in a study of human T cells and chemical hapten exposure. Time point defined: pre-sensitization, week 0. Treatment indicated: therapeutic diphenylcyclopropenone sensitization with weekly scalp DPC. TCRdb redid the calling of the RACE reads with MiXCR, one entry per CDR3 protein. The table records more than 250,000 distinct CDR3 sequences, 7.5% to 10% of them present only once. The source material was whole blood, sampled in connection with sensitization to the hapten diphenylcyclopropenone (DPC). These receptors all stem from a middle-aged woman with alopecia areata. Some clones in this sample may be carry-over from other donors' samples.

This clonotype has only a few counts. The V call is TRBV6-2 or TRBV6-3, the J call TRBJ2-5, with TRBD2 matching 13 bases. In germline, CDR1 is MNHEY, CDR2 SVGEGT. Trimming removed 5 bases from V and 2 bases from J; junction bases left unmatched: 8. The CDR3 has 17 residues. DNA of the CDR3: TGTGCCAGCAGTGCCCGGAGGACTAGCGGGAGACAAGAGACCCAGTACTTC. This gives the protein CASSARRTSGRQETQYF.

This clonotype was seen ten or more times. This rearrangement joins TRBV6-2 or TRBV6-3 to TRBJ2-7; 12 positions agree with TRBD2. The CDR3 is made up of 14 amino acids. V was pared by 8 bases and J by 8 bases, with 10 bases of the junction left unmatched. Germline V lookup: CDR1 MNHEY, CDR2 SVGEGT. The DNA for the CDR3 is TGTGCCAGCCGTGAACTAGCGGGAGGAGGCCAGCAGTACTTC. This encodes CASRELAGGGQQYF.

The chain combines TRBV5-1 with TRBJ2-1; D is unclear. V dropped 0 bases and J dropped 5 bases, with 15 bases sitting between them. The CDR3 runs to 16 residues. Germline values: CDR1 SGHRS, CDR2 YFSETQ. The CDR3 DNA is TGCGCCAGCAGCTTGGTTCTTCCTCATCAGGACAATGAGCAGTTCTTC. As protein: CASSLVLPHQDNEQFF.

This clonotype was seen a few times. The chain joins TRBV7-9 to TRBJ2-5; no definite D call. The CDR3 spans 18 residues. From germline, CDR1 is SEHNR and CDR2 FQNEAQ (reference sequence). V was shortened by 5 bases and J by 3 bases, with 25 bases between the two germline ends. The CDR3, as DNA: TGTGCCAGCAGCGGCCTGGTCTTGTTAGGTGGAGTGGAAGAGACCCAGTACTTC. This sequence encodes CASSGLVLLGGVEETQYF.

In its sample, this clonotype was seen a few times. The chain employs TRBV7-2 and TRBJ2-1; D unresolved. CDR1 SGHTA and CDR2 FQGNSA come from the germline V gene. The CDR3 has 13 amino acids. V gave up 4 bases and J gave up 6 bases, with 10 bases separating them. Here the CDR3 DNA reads TGTGCCAGCAGCTCCCGTTTGCGCAATGAGCAGTTCTTC. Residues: CASSSRLRNEQFF.

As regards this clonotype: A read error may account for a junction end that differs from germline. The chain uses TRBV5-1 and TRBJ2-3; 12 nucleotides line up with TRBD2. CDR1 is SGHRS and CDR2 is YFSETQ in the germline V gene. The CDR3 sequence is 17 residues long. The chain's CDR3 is CASSLGTSGPSTDTQYF. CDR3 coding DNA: TGCGCCAGCAGTTTGGGGACTAGCGGGCCTAGCACAGATACGCAGTATTTT.

CDR3 amino acids: CASSSPDFWDTDTQYF. CDR3 sequence (DNA): TGTGCCAGCAGCTCTCCCGACTTTTGGGACACAGATACGCAGTATTTT. The V call is TRBV7-2, the J call TRBJ2-3, with unresolved D. Germline V CDR1 and CDR2: SGHTA, FQGNSA. The V end lost 4 bases, the J end lost 2 bases, and 16 bases lay between the germline ends. This CDR3 contains 16 residues.

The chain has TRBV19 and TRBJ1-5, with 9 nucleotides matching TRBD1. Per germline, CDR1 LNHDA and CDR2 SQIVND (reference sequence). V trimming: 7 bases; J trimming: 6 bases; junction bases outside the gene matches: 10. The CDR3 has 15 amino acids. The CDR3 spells CASTSRGTGLQPQHF. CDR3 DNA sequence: TGTGCCAGTACCTCTCGCGGGACAGGGCTTCAGCCCCAGCATTTT.

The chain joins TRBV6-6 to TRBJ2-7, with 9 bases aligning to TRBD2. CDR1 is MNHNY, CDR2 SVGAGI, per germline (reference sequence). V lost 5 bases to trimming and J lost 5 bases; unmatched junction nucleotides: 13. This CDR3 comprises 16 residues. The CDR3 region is CASSPGGAGGLNEQYF. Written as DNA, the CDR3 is TGTGCCAGCAGTCCCGGAGGGGCGGGAGGGCTGAACGAGCAGTACTTC.

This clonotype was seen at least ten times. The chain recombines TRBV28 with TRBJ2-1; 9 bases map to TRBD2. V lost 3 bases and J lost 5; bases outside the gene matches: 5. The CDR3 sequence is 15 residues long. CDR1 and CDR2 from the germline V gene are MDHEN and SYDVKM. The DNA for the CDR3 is TGTGCCAGCAGTTTCGGACTAGCGTCTGACAATGAGCAGTTCTTC. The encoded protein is CASSFGLASDNEQFF.

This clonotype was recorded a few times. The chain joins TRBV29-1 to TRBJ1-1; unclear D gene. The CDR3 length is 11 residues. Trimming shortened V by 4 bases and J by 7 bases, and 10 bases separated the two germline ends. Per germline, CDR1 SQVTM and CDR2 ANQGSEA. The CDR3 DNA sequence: TGCAGCGTTGGCCAAGGCCATGAAGCTTTCTTT. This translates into CSVGQGHEAFF.

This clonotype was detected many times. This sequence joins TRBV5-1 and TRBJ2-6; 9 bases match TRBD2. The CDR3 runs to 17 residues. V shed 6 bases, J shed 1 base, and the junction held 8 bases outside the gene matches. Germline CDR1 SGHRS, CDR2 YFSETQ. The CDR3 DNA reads TGCGCCAGCAAAGGTAGCGGGAGAGCGTCTGGGGCCAACGTCCTGACTTTC. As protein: CASKGSGRASGANVLTF.

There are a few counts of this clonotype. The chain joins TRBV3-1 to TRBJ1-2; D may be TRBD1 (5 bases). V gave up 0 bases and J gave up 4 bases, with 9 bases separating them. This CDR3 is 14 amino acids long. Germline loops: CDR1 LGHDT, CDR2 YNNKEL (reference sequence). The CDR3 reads CASSQEGVPYGYTF. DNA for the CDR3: TGTGCCAGCAGCCAAGAAGGGGTCCCCTATGGCTACACCTTC.

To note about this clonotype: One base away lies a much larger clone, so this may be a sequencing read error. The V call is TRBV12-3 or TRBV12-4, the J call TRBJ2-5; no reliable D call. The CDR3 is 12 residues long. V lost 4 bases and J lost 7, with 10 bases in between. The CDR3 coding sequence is TGTGCCAGCAGTTCCTCGGCTGTGACCCAGTACTTC. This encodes CASSSSAVTQYF.

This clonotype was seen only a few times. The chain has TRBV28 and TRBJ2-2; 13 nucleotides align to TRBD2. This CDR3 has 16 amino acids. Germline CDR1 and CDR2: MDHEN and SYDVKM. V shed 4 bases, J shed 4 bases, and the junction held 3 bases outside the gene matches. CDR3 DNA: TGTGCCAGCAGTTCCGGACTAGCGGGAGCCACCGGGGAGCTGTTTTTT. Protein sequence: CASSSGLAGATGELFF.

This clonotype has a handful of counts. As DNA, the CDR3 is TGCAGCGTTGAAAGGGCAGGGAGGAAGCAGTATTTT. It yields the protein CSVERAGRKQYF. The chain links TRBV29-1 to TRBJ2-3; tentatively, D is TRBD2 (6 bases). V lost 2 bases and J lost 11, with 14 bases in between. Per germline, CDR1 SQVTM and CDR2 ANQGSEA. The length of the CDR3 is 12 residues.

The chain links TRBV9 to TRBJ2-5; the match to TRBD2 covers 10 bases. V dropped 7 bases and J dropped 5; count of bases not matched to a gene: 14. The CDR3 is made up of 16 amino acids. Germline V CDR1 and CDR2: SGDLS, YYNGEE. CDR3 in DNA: TGTGCCAGCCCCCATGCGGGTAGCGGGAGGACCGAGACCCAGTACTTC. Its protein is CASPHAGSGRTETQYF. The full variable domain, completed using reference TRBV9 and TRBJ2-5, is DSGVTQTPKHLITATGQRVTLRCSPRSGDLSVYWYQQSLDQGLQFLIQYYNGEERAKGNILERFSAQQFPDLHSELNLSSLELGDSALYFCASPHAGSGRTETQYFGPGTRLLVL.

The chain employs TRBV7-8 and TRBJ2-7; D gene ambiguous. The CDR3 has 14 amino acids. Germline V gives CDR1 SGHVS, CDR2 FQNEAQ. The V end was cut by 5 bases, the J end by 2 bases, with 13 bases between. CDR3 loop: CASSQTWTAYEQYF. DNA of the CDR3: TGTGCCAGCAGCCAAACTTGGACGGCCTACGAGCAGTACTTC.

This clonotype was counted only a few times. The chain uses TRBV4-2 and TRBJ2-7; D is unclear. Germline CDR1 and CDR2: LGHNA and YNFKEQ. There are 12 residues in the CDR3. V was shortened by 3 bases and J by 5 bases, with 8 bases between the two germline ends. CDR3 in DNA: TGTGCCAGCAGCCATCCGAACGACGAGCAGTACTTC. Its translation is CASSHPNDEQYF.

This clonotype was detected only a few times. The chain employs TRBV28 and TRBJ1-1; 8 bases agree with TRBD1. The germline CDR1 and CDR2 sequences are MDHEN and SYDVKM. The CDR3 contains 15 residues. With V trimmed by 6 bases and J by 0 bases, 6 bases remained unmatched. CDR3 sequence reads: CASSPGGQVNTEAFF. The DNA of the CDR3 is TGTGCCAGCAGCCCAGGGGGACAGGTGAACACTGAAGCTTTCTTT.

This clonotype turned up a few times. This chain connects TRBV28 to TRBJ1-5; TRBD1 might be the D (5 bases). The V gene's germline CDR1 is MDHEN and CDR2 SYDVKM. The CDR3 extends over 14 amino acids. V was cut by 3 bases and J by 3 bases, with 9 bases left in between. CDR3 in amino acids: CASSFRAPNQPQHF. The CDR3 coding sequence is TGTGCCAGCAGTTTCAGGGCCCCCAATCAGCCCCAGCATTTT.

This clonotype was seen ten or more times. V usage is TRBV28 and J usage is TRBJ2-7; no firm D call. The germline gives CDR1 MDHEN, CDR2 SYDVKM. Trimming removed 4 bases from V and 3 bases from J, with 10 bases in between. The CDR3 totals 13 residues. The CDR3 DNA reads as TGTGCCAGCAGTTCAGACACGTACTACGAGCAGTACTTC. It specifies CASSSDTYYEQYF.

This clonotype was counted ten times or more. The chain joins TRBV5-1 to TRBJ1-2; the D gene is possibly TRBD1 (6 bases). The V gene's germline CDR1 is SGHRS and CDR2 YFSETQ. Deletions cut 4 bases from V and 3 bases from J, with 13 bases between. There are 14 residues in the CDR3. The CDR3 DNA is TGCGCCAGCAGCGCCGTACAGGGCCACTATGGCTACACCTTC. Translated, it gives CASSAVQGHYGYTF.

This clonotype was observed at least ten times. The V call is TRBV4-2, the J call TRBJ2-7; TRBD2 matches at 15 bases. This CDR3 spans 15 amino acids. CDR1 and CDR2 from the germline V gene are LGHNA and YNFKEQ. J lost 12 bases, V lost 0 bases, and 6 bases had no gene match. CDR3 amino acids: CASSQDRTSGRALYF. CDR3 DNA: TGTGCCAGCAGCCAAGACCGGACTAGCGGGAGGGCCTTGTACTTC.

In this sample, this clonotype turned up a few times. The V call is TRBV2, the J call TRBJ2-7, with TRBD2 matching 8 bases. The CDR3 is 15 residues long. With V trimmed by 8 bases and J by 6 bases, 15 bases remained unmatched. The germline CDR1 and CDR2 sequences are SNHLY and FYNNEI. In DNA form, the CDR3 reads TGTGCCAGCCGACCCCCGATAGGACTAGCCAGCGAGCAGTACTTC. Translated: CASRPPIGLASEQYF.

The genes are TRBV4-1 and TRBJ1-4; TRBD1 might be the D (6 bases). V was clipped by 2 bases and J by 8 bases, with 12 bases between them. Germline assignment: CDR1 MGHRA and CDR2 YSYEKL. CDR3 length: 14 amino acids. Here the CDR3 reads CASSQQGIKEKLFF. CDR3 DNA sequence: TGCGCCAGCAGCCAACAGGGGATAAAAGAAAAACTGTTTTTT.

CDR3 nucleotide sequence: TGCAGCGTTGAAAGGCGGATGAACACTGAAGCTTTCTTT. The encoded protein is CSVERRMNTEAFF. This sequence joins TRBV29-1 and TRBJ1-1; D is unclear. The germline V gene has CDR1 SQVTM and CDR2 ANQGSEA. V was pared by 2 bases and J by 0 bases, with 7 bases between. This CDR3 contains 13 residues.

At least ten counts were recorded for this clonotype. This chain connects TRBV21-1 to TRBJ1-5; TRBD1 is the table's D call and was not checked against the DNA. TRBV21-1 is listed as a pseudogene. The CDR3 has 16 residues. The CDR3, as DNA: TGTGCCAGCAGCAAAGAAGGGGACAGACACAATCAGCCCCAGCATTTT. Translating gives CASSKEGDRHNQPQHF.